This T cell receptor (beta chain) came from a study of blood T cell repertoires in COVID-19 (dated by TCRdb to 2020 to 2021). Broadly, across the study: The collaborator samples originated in the United States, Italy and Spain and spanned the acute and convalescent phases of COVID-19. The prospective study material was composed of cDNA or gDNA derived from T cells, B-cell-depleted T cells, or PBMCs. Subjects who had been exposed to COVID-19, were actively infected with it, or had recovered from it provided the deeply sampled blood TCRbeta repertoires that made up the dataset. The repertoires were released in a freely available public database intended as a resource for research on the immune response to SARS-CoV-2. The samples were drawn from two sources: the first 160 participants of the ongoing ImmuneRACE study, and 950 to 1,500 subjects contributed by 6 global collaborators. The sample metadata nearly always contained a de-identified subject ID, COVID-19 status, age in years and sex. Where available, HLA class I and class II types were obtained from metadata supplied by the sample provider rather than from assay-based typing. Points the paper makes about the study in general: How much clinical and demographic metadata was included differed by source and by participant, and the metadata was provided uncurated.

Taken from cysteine to phenylalanine, the CDR3 has 14 residues. Here the CDR3 DNA is all that survives: 42 bases in frame from base 1. The germline V gene provides CDR1 SGDLS and CDR2 YYNGEE. Between the V and J ends, shortened by 0 bases and 3 bases respectively, the junction contains 8 bases. A remark on this clone: The target of this receptor is not known. One base away there is no much larger clone; base qualities are not given.

Whole blood was collected in K2EDTA tubes by collaborating institutions according to the institutions' own protocols. For TCRbeta analysis, collaborators shipped samples as frozen whole blood, isolated PBMCs, or DNA extracted from either of those sample types. The immunoSEQ Assay, a bias-controlled multiplex PCR, was used to amplify TCRbeta CDR3 regions from genomic DNA. In the source study's methods: Nucleated cell counts per sample were estimated from amplification of reference gene primers within the assay. Sequence reads were collapsed and filtered to measure the absolute abundance of every unique TCRbeta CDR3 rearrangement. Productive Simpson clonality was computed per sample as the square root of Simpson's diversity index over productive rearrangements. Sourced from immuneACCESS, this table was stored by TCRdb with only in-frame sequences that have V and J called. A share of the clones is absent; for the studies checked, an unresolved V gene accounts for under half, and the remainder has no known explanation. V and J calls and clone size come straight from that table; D and trimming were deduced from the DNA. In all, the sample holds 250,000 to 300,000 clones, and around four fifths of those were seen once. The ten largest clones capture around 5.4% of the sample.

The receptor was derived from a man at least 80 years old with acute or convalescent COVID-19. The specimen was peripheral blood. This sequence uses TRBV9 and TRBJ2-3, with the D gene call left open. The CDR3 region: CASSVVELTDTQYF. The DNA is TGTGCCAGCAGCGTAGTGGAGCTTACAGATACGCAGTATTTT. Where the CDR3 stops, the reference TRBV9 and TRBJ2-3 genes take over; the full variable domain is DSGVTQTPKHLITATGQRVTLRCSPRSGDLSVYWYQQSLDQGLQFLIQYYNGEERAKGNILERFSAQQFPDLHSELNLSSLELGDSALYFCASSVVELTDTQYFGPGTRLTVL.